A single TCR beta chain is shown here with its context. Its antigen is not identified. From the 5' RACE reads, TCRdb called clonotypes with MiXCR, one entry per CDR3 protein. The table records 500,000 or so distinct CDR3 sequences, approximately 15% of them present only once. These data belong to a study of identical twins. Study results and limitations: Within cord blood, abundant beta clonotypes carried fewer insertions, but memory repertoires showed no such trend.

V was shortened by 5 bases and J by 9 bases, with 20 bases between the two germline ends. The CDR3 has 14 residues. Germline CDR1 and CDR2: MDHEN and SYDVKM. These data also formed part of another study, on yellow fever vaccine responses in identical twins. This second study notes: Twins' vaccine T cell response reportedly seemed partly convergent, partly personalized.

This TCR was recovered from a woman aged 18-29 years in good health. The specimen sequenced was CD4+ T cells sorted from blood. The genes are TRBV28 and TRBJ2-7; possible D gene TRBD1, 5 bases. The CDR3 nucleotides read TGTGCCAGCAGTCCCCCGCGTTCAGGGCTCGGGCAGTACTTC. Its translation is CASSPPRSGLGQYF.